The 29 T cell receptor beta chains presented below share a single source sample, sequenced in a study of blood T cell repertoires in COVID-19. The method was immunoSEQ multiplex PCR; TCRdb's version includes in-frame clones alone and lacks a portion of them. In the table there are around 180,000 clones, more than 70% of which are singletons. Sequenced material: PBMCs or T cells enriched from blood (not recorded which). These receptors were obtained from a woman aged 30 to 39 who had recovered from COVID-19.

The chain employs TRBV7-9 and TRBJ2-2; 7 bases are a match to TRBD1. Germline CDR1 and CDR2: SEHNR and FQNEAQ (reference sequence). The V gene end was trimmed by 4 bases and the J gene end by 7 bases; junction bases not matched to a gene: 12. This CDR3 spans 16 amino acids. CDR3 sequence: CASSSRTGSLGGELFF. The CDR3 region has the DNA TGTGCCAGCAGCTCAAGGACAGGCTCCCTCGGCGGGGAGCTGTTTTTT. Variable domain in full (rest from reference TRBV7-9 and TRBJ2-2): DTGVSQNPRHKITKRGQNVTFRCDPISEHNRLYWYRQTLGQGPEFLTYFQNEAQLEKSRLLSDRFSAERPKGSFSTLEIQRTEQGDSAMYLCASSSRTGSLGGELFFGEGSRLTVL.

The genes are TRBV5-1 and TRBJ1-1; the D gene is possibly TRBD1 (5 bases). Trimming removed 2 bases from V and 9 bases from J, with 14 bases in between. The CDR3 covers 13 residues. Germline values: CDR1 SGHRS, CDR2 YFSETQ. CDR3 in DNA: TGCGCCAGCAGCTTTCAGGGTGGAGGGCAAGCTTTCTTT. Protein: CASSFQGGGQAFF.

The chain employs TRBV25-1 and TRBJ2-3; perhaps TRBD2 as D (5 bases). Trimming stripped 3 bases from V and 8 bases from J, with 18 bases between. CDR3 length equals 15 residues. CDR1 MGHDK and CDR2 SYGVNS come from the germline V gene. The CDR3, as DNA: TGTGCCAGCAGTGAGGCCTACGTGGGAGCAGCTACGCAGTATTTT. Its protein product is CASSEAYVGAATQYF.

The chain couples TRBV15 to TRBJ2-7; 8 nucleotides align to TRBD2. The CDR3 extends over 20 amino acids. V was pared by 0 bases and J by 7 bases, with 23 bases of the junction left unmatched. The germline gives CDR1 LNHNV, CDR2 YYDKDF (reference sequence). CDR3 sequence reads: CATSRDPGMAGGFPNGEQYF. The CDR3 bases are TGTGCCACCAGCAGAGATCCGGGAATGGCGGGAGGTTTCCCGAATGGGGAGCAGTACTTC.

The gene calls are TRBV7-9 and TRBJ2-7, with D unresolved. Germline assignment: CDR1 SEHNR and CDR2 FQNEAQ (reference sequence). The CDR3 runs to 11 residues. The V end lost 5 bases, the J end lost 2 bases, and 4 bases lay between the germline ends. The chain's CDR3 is CASSPAYEQYF. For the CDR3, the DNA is TGTGCCAGCAGCCCAGCCTACGAGCAGTACTTC. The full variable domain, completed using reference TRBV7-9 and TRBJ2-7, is DTGVSQNPRHKITKRGQNVTFRCDPISEHNRLYWYRQTLGQGPEFLTYFQNEAQLEKSRLLSDRFSAERPKGSFSTLEIQRTEQGDSAMYLCASSPAYEQYFGPGTRLTVT.

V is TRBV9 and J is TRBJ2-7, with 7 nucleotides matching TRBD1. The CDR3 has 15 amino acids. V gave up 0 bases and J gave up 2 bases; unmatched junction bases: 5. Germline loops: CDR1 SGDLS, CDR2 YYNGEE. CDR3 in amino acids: CASSVGQGVAYEQYF. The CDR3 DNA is TGTGCCAGCAGCGTAGGACAGGGAGTGGCCTACGAGCAGTACTTC.

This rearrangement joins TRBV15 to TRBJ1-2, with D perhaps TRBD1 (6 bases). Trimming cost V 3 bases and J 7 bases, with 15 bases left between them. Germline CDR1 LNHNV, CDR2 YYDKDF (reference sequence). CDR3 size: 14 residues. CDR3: CATSSLGTSFGYTF. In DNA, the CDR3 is TGTGCCACCAGCAGTTTAGGGACATCCTTTGGCTACACCTTC.

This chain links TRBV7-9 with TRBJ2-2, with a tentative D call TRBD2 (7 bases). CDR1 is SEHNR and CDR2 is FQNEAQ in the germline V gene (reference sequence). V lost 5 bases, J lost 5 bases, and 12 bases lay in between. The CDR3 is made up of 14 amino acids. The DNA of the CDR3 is TGTGCCAGCAGCGGGGAGGGGGGAACCGGGGAGCTGTTTTTT. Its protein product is CASSGEGGTGELFF. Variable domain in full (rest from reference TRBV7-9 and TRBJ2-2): DTGVSQNPRHKITKRGQNVTFRCDPISEHNRLYWYRQTLGQGPEFLTYFQNEAQLEKSRLLSDRFSAERPKGSFSTLEIQRTEQGDSAMYLCASSGEGGTGELFFGEGSRLTVL.

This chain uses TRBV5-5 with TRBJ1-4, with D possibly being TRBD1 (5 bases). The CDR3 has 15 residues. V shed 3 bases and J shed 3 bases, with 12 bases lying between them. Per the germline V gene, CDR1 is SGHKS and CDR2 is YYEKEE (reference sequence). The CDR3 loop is CASSSRQPSNEKLFF. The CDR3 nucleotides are TGTGCCAGCAGCTCCCGACAGCCATCTAATGAAAAACTGTTTTTT.

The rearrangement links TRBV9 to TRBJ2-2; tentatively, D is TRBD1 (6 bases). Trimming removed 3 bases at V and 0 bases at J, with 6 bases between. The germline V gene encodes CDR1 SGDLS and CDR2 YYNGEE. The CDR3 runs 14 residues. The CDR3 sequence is CASSAGANTGELFF. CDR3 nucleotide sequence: TGTGCCAGCAGCGCAGGGGCGAACACCGGGGAGCTGTTTTTT.

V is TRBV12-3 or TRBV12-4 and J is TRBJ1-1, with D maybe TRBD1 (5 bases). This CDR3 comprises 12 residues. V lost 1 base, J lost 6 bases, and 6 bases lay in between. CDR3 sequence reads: CASSLGGAEAFF. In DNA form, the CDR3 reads TGTGCCAGCAGTTTAGGGGGGGCTGAAGCTTTCTTT.

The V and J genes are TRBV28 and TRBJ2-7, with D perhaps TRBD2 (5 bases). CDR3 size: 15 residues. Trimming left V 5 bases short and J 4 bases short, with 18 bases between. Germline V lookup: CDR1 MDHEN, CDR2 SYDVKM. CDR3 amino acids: CASSPPALGGYEQYF. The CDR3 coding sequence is TGTGCCAGCAGTCCCCCGGCCCTAGGAGGATACGAGCAGTACTTC.

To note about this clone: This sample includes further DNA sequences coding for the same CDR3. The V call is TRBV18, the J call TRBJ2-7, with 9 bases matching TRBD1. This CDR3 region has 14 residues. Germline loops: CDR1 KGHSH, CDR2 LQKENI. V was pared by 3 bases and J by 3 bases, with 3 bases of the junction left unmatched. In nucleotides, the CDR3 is TGTGCCAGCTCACCCGGGACAGGGAGCTACGAGCAGTACTTC. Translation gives CASSPGTGSYEQYF.

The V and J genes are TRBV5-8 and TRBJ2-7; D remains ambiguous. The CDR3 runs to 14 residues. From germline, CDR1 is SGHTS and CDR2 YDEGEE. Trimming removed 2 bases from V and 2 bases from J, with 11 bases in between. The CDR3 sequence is CASSFRTTPYEQYF. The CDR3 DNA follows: TGTGCCAGCAGCTTTCGAACTACTCCCTACGAGCAGTACTTC. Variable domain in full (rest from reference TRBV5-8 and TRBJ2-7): EAGVTQSPTHLIKTRGQQATLRCSPISGHTSVYWYQQALGLGLQFLLWYDEGEERNRGNFPPRFSGRQFPNYSSELNVNALELEDSALYLCASSFRTTPYEQYFGPGTRLTVT.

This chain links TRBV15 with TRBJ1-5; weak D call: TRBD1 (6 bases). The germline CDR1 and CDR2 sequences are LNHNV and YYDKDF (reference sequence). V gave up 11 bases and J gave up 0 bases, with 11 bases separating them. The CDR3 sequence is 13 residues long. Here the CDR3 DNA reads TGTGCCGCCGACAGGTATAGCAATCAGCCCCAGCATTTT. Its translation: CAADRYSNQPQHF.

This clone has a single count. This chain's CDR3 is CASSHSPSGGYGYTF. The CDR3 coding sequence is TGTGCCAGCAGCCACAGTCCCTCAGGGGGCTATGGCTACACCTTC. The chain joins TRBV5-4 to TRBJ1-2, with 7 bases matching TRBD1. With 4 bases clipped from V and 4 bases from J, the junction kept 10 bases outside the gene matches. The CDR3 runs to 15 residues. Germline values: CDR1 SGHNT, CDR2 YYREEE (reference sequence). Based on the CDR3 plus reference TRBV5-4 and TRBJ1-2, the full variable domain is ETGVTQSPTHLIKTRGQQVTLRCSSQSGHNTVSWYQQALGQGPQFIFQYYREEENGRGNFPPRFSGLQFPNYSSELNVNALELDDSALYLCASSHSPSGGYGYTFGSGTRLTVV.

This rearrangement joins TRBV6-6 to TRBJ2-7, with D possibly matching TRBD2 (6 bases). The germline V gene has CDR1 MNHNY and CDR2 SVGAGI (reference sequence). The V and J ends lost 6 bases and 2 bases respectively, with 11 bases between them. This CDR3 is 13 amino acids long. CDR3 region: CASRRGLAYEQYF. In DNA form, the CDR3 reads TGTGCCAGCAGACGGGGACTTGCCTACGAGCAGTACTTC.

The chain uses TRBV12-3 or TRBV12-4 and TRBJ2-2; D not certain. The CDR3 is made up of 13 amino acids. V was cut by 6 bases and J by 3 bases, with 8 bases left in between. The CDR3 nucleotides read TGTGCCAGCAGCCCACGGGACACCGGGGAGCTGTTTTTT. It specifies CASSPRDTGELFF.

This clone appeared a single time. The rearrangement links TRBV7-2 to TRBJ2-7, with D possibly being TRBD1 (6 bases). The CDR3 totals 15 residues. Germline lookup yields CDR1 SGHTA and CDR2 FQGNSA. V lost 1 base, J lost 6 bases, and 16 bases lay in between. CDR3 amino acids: CASSLVYGVGAEQYF. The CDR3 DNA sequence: TGTGCCAGCAGCTTAGTTTACGGGGTGGGGGCCGAGCAGTACTTC.

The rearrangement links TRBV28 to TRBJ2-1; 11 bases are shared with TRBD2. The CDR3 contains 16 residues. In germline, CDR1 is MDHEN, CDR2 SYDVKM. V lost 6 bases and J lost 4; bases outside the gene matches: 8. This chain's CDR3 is CASSNQGLAEYNEQFF. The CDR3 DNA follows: TGTGCCAGCAGCAATCAGGGACTAGCGGAATACAATGAGCAGTTCTTC.

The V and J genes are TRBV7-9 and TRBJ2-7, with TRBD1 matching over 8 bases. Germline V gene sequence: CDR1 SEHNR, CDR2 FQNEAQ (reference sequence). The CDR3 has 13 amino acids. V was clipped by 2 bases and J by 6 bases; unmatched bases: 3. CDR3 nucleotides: TGTGCCAGCAGCTTAATGACAGGGGCCGAGCAGTACTTC. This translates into CASSLMTGAEQYF. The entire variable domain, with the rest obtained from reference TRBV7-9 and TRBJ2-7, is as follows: DTGVSQNPRHKITKRGQNVTFRCDPISEHNRLYWYRQTLGQGPEFLTYFQNEAQLEKSRLLSDRFSAERPKGSFSTLEIQRTEQGDSAMYLCASSLMTGAEQYFGPGTRLTVT.

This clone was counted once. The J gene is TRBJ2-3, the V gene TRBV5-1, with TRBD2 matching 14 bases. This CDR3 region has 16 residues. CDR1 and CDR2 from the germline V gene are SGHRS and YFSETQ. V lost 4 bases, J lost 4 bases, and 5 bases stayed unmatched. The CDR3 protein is CASSPGLAGASDTQYF. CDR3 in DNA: TGCGCCAGCAGCCCGGGACTAGCGGGAGCGTCAGATACGCAGTATTTT.

This chain's CDR3 is CASTRANTGELFF. The CDR3 region has the DNA TGTGCCAGCACGAGAGCAAACACCGGGGAGCTGTTTTTT. The chain is built from TRBV25-1 and TRBJ2-2, with no clear D. The germline V and J ends were trimmed by 7 bases and 2 bases, with 8 bases remaining between them. CDR3 length: 13 residues. Germline CDR1 reads MGHDK; CDR2 reads SYGVNS.

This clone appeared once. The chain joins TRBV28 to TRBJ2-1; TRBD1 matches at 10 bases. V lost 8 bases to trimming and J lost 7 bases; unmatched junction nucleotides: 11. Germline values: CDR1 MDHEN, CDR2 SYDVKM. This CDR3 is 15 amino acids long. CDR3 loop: CASAPAGTGDNEQFF. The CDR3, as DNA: TGTGCCAGCGCCCCCGCCGGGACAGGGGATAATGAGCAGTTCTTC.

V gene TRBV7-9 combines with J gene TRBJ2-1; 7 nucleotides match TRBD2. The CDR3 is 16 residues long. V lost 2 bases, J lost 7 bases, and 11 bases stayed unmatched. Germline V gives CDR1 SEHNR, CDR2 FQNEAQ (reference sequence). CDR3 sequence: CASSLSGLVWGNEQFF. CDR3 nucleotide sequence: TGTGCCAGCAGCTTAAGCGGACTAGTTTGGGGGAATGAGCAGTTCTTC.

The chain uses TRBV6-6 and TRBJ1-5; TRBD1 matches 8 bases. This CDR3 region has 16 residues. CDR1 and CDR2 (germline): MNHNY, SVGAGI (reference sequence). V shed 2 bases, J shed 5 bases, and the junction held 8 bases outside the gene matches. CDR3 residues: CASSYPRQGSHQPQHF. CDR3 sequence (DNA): TGTGCCAGCAGTTACCCACGACAGGGGTCACATCAGCCCCAGCATTTT.

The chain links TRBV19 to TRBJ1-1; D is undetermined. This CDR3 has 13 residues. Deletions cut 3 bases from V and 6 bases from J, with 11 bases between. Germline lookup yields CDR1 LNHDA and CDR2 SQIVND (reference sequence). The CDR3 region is CASSIRGSPEAFF. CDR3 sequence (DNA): TGTGCCAGTAGTATTAGAGGGTCGCCTGAAGCTTTCTTT.

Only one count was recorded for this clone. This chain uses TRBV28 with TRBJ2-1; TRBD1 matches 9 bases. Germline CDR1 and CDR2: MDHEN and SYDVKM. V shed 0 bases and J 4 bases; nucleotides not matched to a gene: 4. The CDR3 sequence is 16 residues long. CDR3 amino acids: CASSLWSGQGYNEQFF. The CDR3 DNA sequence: TGTGCCAGCAGTTTATGGTCGGGACAGGGATACAATGAGCAGTTCTTC. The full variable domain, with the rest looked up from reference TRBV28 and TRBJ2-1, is DVKVTQSSRYLVKRTGEKVFLECVQDMDHENMFWYRQDPGLGLRLIYFSYDVKMKEKGDIPEGYSVSREKKERFSLILESASTNQTSMYLCASSLWSGQGYNEQFFGPGTRLTVL.

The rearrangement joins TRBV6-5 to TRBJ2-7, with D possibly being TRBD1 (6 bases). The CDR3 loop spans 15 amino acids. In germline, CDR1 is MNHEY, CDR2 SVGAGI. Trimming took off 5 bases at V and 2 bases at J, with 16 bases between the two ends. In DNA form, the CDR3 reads TGTGCCAGCAGTAACGCCGGGACACTAGCCTACGAGCAGTACTTC. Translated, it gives CASSNAGTLAYEQYF.